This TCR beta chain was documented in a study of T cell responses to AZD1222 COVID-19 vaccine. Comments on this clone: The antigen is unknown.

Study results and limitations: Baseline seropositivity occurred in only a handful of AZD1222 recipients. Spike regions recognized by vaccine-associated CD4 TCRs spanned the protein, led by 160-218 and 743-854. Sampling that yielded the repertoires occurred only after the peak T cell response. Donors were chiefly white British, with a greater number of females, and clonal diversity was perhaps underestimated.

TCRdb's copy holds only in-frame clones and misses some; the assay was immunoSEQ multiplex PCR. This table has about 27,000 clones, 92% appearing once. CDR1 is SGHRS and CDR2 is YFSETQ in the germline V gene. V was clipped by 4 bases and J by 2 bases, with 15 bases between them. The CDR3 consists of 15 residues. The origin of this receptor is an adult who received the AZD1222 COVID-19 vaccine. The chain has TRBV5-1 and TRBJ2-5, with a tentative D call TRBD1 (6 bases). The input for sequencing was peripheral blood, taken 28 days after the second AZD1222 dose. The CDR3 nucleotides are TGCGCCAGCAGCCCCGGAACAGGGATTCAAGAGACCCAGTACTTC. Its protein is CASSPGTGIQETQYF.